The present TCR beta chain was sequenced within a study of CD8+CD57+ T cells in acquired aplastic anemia. General study results and limits: The CD8+ Simpson's diversity of patients and controls was not significantly different.

A word on this clonotype: Its antigen is unidentified.

Using genomic DNA as the template, TCR beta VDJ and CDR3 profiling was carried out. TCRdb passed the reads through MiXCR, listing each CDR3 protein once. Among roughly 290,000 distinct CDR3 sequences listed, roughly 53% were seen once. An expansion of CD8+CD57+ cells by flow cytometry had been shown in patients chosen for sequencing. Patient blood was sampled before any therapy had been received. Deletions cut 5 bases from V and 4 bases from J, with 7 bases between. The CDR3 totals 12 residues. Per germline, CDR1 SGHTA and CDR2 FQGNSA. The receptor comes from a human donor with aplastic anemia. J is TRBJ2-3 and V is TRBV7-2, with D tentatively TRBD1 or TRBD2 (5 bases each). The specimen sequenced was sorted CD4+, CD8+, or CD8+CD57+ T cells (not recorded which) from PBMCs. The CDR3 loop reads CASSPGPDTQYF. In DNA, the CDR3 is TGTGCCAGCAGCCCGGGACCAGATACGCAGTATTTT.